Described below is a single T cell receptor (beta chain) sequence and its context. What it binds is not known. From germline, CDR1 is SGHAT and CDR2 FQNNGV. This CDR3 is built from 14 residues. With 5 bases clipped from V and 7 bases from J, the junction kept 5 bases outside the gene matches. TCR beta libraries were built from RNA through three nested multiplex PCR rounds using modified ARM-PCR. From the multiplex PCR reads, TCRdb called clonotypes with MiXCR, one entry per CDR3 protein. The data show around 15,000 distinct CDR3 sequences, approximately 71% seen once. This entry is derived from a study of tumor-infiltrating lymphocytes in glioblastoma multiforme. Whole-study findings and limits: No surface-marker sorting into functional T cell subtypes was done.

The chain uses TRBV11-2 and TRBJ1-6; the match to TRBD1 covers 7 bases. This clonotype was obtained from a male donor with glioblastoma. The specimen was brain tumor tissue. As DNA, the CDR3 is TGTGCCAGCAGCAACAGGGGAGAAAATTCACCCCTCCACTTT. Amino acids: CASSNRGENSPLHF.